The present entry profiles one T cell receptor beta chain with its context. Carbamazepine had induced Stevens-Johnson syndrome or toxic epidermal necrolysis in the sequenced donors. The iRepertoire multiplex PCR system with TCR subtype-specific primers built both bulk and single-cell libraries. Multiplex PCR targeting V, D and J genes made bulk TCR beta libraries. Using the multiplex PCR reads, TCRdb records one entry per CDR3 protein without DNA. The sample has more than 20,000 distinct CDR3 sequences, and its top ten clones hold about 7.8%. This record comes from a study of T cells in severe cutaneous drug reactions. Across the whole study: Enrolled patients had probable or definite SJS/TEN or DRESS per RegiSCAR.

CDR1 is DFQATT, CDR2 SNEGSKA, per germline (reference sequence). The CDR3 has 14 residues. Sequencing was performed on PBMCs. The chain has TRBV20-1 and TRBJ1-2; TCRdb calls TRBD1, which cannot be checked without DNA. This TCR was sampled from a human donor with toxic epidermal necrolysis, a severe cutaneous drug reaction. This chain's CDR3 is CSARDTGRGVSYTF.